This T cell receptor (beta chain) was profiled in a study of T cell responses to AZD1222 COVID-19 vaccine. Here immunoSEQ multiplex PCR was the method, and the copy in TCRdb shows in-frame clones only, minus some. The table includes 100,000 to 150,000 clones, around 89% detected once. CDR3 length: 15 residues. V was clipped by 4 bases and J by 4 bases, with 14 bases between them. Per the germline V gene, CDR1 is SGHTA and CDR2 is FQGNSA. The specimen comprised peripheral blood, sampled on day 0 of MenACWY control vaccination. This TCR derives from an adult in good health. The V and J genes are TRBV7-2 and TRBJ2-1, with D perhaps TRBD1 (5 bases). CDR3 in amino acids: CASSSRADPYNEQFF. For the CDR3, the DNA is TGTGCCAGCAGCTCCAGGGCGGACCCTTACAATGAGCAGTTCTTC.